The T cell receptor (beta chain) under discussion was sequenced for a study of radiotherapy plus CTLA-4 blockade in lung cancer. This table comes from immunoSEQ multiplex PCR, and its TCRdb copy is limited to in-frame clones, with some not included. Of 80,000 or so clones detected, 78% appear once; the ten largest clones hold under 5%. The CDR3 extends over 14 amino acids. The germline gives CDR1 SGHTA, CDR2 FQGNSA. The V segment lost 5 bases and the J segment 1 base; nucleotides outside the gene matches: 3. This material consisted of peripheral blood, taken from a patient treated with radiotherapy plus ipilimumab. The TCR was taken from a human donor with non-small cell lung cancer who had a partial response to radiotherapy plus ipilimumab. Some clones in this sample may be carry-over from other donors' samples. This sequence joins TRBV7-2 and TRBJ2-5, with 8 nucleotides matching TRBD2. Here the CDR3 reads CASSTTSGQETQYF. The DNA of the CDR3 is TGTGCCAGCAGCACTACTAGCGGCCAAGAGACCCAGTACTTC.